The 31 T cell receptor beta chains listed next were all sequenced from one sample in a study of blood T cells in healthy people across ages. Together with a sample-barcoded 5' primer, a J-beta primer mix was included in a second PCR lasting about 6 to 12 cycles. TCRdb ran MiXCR on the 5' RACE reads and lists one entry per CDR3 protein. The repertoire holds 1,100,000 or so distinct CDR3 sequences, with 40% to 55% as singletons. Input material: blood. The origin of the receptors is a woman aged 60-70 years in good health.

The gene calls are TRBV3-1 and TRBJ1-2; no clear D. In germline, CDR1 is LGHDT, CDR2 YNNKEL (reference sequence). V dropped 0 bases and J dropped 6 bases, with 8 bases sitting between them. The CDR3 runs to 13 residues. CDR3 loop: CASSQEPRHGYTF. The CDR3 coding sequence is TGTGCCAGCAGCCAAGAGCCACGGCATGGCTACACCTTC.

The V gene is TRBV20-1, the J gene TRBJ2-4, with TRBD2 matching 8 bases. Germline V gene lookup returns CDR1 DFQATT and CDR2 SNEGSKA (reference sequence). This CDR3 is built from 14 residues. V was clipped by 4 bases and J by 11 bases; unmatched bases: 13. CDR3 nucleotide sequence: TGCAGTGCTAAAGTTGTGGGACTAGGCGGTGTTCAGTACTTC. As protein: CSAKVVGLGGVQYF.

This clonotype was seen a handful of times. This chain connects TRBV12-3 or TRBV12-4 to TRBJ2-7, with D perhaps matching TRBD1 (6 bases). There are 14 residues in the CDR3. With 2 bases removed from V and 6 bases from J, the gap between germline ends came to 14 bases. The CDR3 sequence is CASSLLTGVSEQYF. The CDR3 region has the DNA TGTGCCAGCAGTTTATTGACAGGTGTTTCCGAGCAGTACTTC.

This clonotype was seen just once. Germline and junction disagree at one end, which may indicate a read error. The rearrangement uses TRBV6-2 or TRBV6-3 and TRBJ2-5, with 7 bases that match TRBD2. Per the germline V gene, CDR1 is MNHEY and CDR2 is SVGEGT. The CDR3 is made up of 14 amino acids. CDR3: CASRALAAQGTQYF. The CDR3 coding sequence is TGTGCCAGCAGAGCCCTAGCGGCCCAAGGGACCCAGTACTTC.

The chain employs TRBV20-1 and TRBJ1-2; 7 nucleotides match TRBD1. V lost 5 bases and J lost 4; bases outside the gene matches: 13. Germline V lookup: CDR1 DFQATT, CDR2 SNEGSKA (reference sequence). The length of the CDR3 is 15 residues. The CDR3 nucleotides read TGCAGTGCTTTTGTCCGGGACAGCTACTTCTATGGCTACACCTTC. The encoded protein is CSAFVRDSYFYGYTF.

The chain joins TRBV20-1 to TRBJ2-1; D gene ambiguous. The better agreement between TRBJ2-7 and the DNA end casts doubt on the J call. The CDR3 contains 14 residues. Per the germline V gene, CDR1 is DFQATT and CDR2 is SNEGSKA (reference sequence). The CDR3, as DNA: TGCAGTGCGGATGACGGTAGCTCCTACAATGAGCAGTACTTC. The encoded protein is CSADDGSSYNEQYF.

In the case of this clonotype: Sequence at one end of the junction differs from germline and may be a read error. This chain connects TRBV7-2 to TRBJ2-7; D call uncertain. The CDR3 length is 15 residues. The germline V gene has CDR1 SGHTA and CDR2 FQGNSA. The CDR3 is CAGSIEPLSSYEQYF. Here the CDR3 DNA reads TGTGCCGGCAGCATCGAGCCCCTTAGCTCCTACGAGCAGTACTTC. Together with reference TRBV7-2 and TRBJ2-7, the CDR3 gives the full variable domain: GAGVSQSPSNKVTEKGKDVELRCDPISGHTALYWYRQSLGQGLEFLIYFQGNSAPDKSGLPSDRFSAERTGGSVSTLTIQRTQQEDSAVYLCAGSIEPLSSYEQYFGPGTRLTVT.

This sequence joins TRBV27 and TRBJ2-3, with D possibly TRBD1 on 5 matching bases. The V and J ends lost 4 bases and 0 bases respectively, with 14 bases between them. The germline gives CDR1 MNHEY, CDR2 SMNVEV (reference sequence). CDR3 size: 16 residues. CDR3 amino acids: CASSSWQGWSTDTQYF. The CDR3 DNA reads as TGTGCCAGCAGTTCATGGCAGGGTTGGAGCACAGATACGCAGTATTTT.

The rearrangement uses TRBV6-5 and TRBJ2-7; D is undetermined. V was trimmed by 7 bases and J by 6 bases, leaving 19 bases between them. The CDR3 runs 14 residues. Germline-derived CDR1 and CDR2 are MNHEY and SVGAGI. The CDR3 DNA is TGTGCCAGCACGACCGGATCCCTTCCAGGCGAGCAGTACTTC. As protein: CASTTGSLPGEQYF.

The CDR3 DNA reads TGCGCCAGCAGCTTGCTCCAACCAGCTAGCGGGAGTACAGATACGCAGTATTTT. As protein: CASSLLQPASGSTDTQYF. The genes are TRBV5-1 and TRBJ2-3, with 10 bases that match TRBD2. Losses at the gene ends were 1 base for V and 3 bases for J; bases not matched to a gene: 11. Germline values: CDR1 SGHRS, CDR2 YFSETQ. The CDR3 loop spans 18 amino acids.

The chain links TRBV27 to TRBJ2-1; TRBD2 agrees at 8 bases. The CDR3 covers 14 residues. Germline assignment: CDR1 MNHEY and CDR2 SMNVEV (reference sequence). Trimming cost V 6 bases and J 6 bases; bases outside gene matches: 7. Here the CDR3 DNA reads TGTGCCAGCAGCGAGCGGGAGTCTGGCAATGAGCAGTTCTTC. It yields the protein CASSERESGNEQFF.

The rearrangement uses TRBV7-6 and TRBJ2-6; D is unresolved. The CDR3 is 15 amino acids. V lost 5 bases, J lost 1 base, and 9 bases lay in between. Looked up from germline, CDR1 is SGHVS and CDR2 is FNYEAQ. CDR3: CASSRAGSGANVLTF. The CDR3 bases are TGTGCCAGCAGCCGCGCCGGGTCTGGGGCCAACGTCCTGACTTTC.

The chain couples TRBV7-9 to TRBJ2-5; D remains ambiguous. The J call may be incorrect, as the DNA end agrees better with TRBJ2-7. This CDR3 has 13 amino acids. Germline V gene data show CDR1 as SEHNR and CDR2 as FQNEAQ (reference sequence). The CDR3 nucleotides are TGTGCCAGCAGCCCTTTCGACAAAAACGAGCAGTACTTC. Its protein is CASSPFDKNEQYF.

There are a few counts of this clonotype. The chain recombines TRBV6-5 with TRBJ2-7; D call uncertain. The CDR3 covers 14 residues. V was clipped by 2 bases and J by 2 bases, with 10 bases between them. Germline V CDR1 and CDR2: MNHEY, SVGAGI. Here the CDR3 reads CASSYPDRAYEQYF. The CDR3 DNA follows: TGTGCCAGCAGTTACCCCGACCGAGCCTACGAGCAGTACTTC.

This CDR3 is CASSKKAGTSGRHEQFF. As DNA, the CDR3 is TGTGCCAGCAGCAAAAAGGCGGGGACTAGCGGGAGACATGAGCAGTTCTTC. The chain links TRBV21-1 to TRBJ2-1; the D call of TRBD2 is as the table states it, not checked on the DNA. TRBV21-1 counts as a pseudogene. CDR3 length: 17 residues.

The CDR3: CASSPRDKPFEQYF. The CDR3 nucleotides are TGTGCCAGCTCACCCCGGGACAAGCCCTTCGAGCAGTACTTC. V usage is TRBV18 and J usage is TRBJ2-7; TRBD1 is a possible D gene (6 bases). Germline V gene data show CDR1 as KGHSH and CDR2 as LQKENI. The V and J ends lost 3 bases and 6 bases respectively, with 15 bases between them. The CDR3 consists of 14 residues.

This chain connects TRBV12-3 or TRBV12-4 to TRBJ1-1; possible D gene TRBD1, 5 bases. The V end lost 3 bases, the J end lost 4 bases, and 6 bases lay between the germline ends. The CDR3 runs 12 residues. Here the CDR3 reads CASSLTVTEAFF. The CDR3 bases are TGTGCCAGCAGTTTGACAGTCACTGAAGCTTTCTTT.

This clonotype was observed a few times. The chain joins TRBV7-6 to TRBJ1-2; 10 bases match TRBD1. Germline V gene data show CDR1 as SGHVS and CDR2 as FNYEAQ. Trimming at V came to 1 base and at J to 6 bases, leaving 2 bases not matched to a gene. The CDR3 covers 14 residues. CDR3 protein: CASSLGDRGNGYTF. CDR3 DNA sequence: TGTGCCAGCAGCTTAGGGGACAGGGGTAATGGCTACACCTTC.

The chain recombines TRBV9 with TRBJ2-3; 7 positions agree with TRBD1. Germline CDR1 and CDR2: SGDLS and YYNGEE. V was clipped by 0 bases and J by 2 bases; unmatched bases: 6. CDR3 length: 16 residues. In DNA, the CDR3 is TGTGCCAGCAGCGTAGCCCCAGGGGGAGCCACAGATACGCAGTATTTT. The encoded protein is CASSVAPGGATDTQYF.

The chain recombines TRBV29-1 with TRBJ2-1, with D perhaps assigned TRBD1 or TRBD2 (5 bases each). V was trimmed by 7 bases and J by 8 bases, leaving 15 bases between them. CDR1 SQVTM and CDR2 ANQGSEA come from the germline V gene. This CDR3 is 12 amino acids long. CDR3 DNA: TGCAGCGCGTTCCGGGACCGCTATGAGCAGTTCTTC. This translates into CSAFRDRYEQFF.

To note about this clonotype: One end of the junction fails to match germline, which may point to a read error. The V gene is TRBV11-1, the J gene TRBJ2-3; TRBD2 matches at 7 bases. CDR1 is SGHAT, CDR2 FQDESV, per germline (reference sequence). The CDR3 runs to 15 residues. CDR3 DNA: TGTGCCAGCAGCTTAGGTCCGACTAGCACAGATACGCAGAATTTT. Translating gives CASSLGPTSTDTQNF.

This clonotype has just a few counts. The genes are TRBV7-3 and TRBJ2-7; perhaps TRBD2 as D (7 bases). The germline gives CDR1 SGHTA, CDR2 FQGTGA. V dropped 4 bases and J dropped 6 bases, with 22 bases sitting between them. The CDR3 has 16 amino acids. In nucleotides, the CDR3 is TGTGCCAGCAGCTCAATCCCGGGGGCGGGAGTGAGCGAGCAGTACTTC. The encoded protein is CASSSIPGAGVSEQYF.

This rearrangement joins TRBV5-1 to TRBJ2-3, with TRBD1 identical over 7 bases. Unmatched junction bases numbered 7, after V lost 1 base and J lost 2 bases. Per the germline V gene, CDR1 is SGHRS and CDR2 is YFSETQ. This CDR3 spans 16 amino acids. This CDR3 is CASSLSTGAVTDTQYF. In DNA, the CDR3 is TGCGCCAGCAGCTTGAGCACAGGGGCGGTCACAGATACGCAGTATTTT.

This clonotype occurred a few times. V gene TRBV7-2 combines with J gene TRBJ2-4, with no clear D. Trimming pared 1 base from V and 13 bases from J, leaving 11 bases between. Germline V gene data show CDR1 as SGHTA and CDR2 as FQGNSA. This CDR3 comprises 12 residues. DNA for the CDR3: TGTGCCAGCAGCTTAGTATCACTTGGGCAGTACTTC. This encodes CASSLVSLGQYF.

This clonotype appeared a few times. J is TRBJ2-7 and V is TRBV2; 9 positions match TRBD2. Trimming at V came to 6 bases and at J to 0 bases, leaving 6 bases not matched to a gene. Germline loops: CDR1 SNHLY, CDR2 FYNNEI. This CDR3 is 15 amino acids long. The CDR3 DNA sequence: TGTGCCAGCAGATATAGCGGGAGCCACTCCTACGAGCAGTACTTC. Encoded protein: CASRYSGSHSYEQYF.

This clonotype was found once. The rearrangement uses TRBV6-5 and TRBJ2-1; D tentatively reads TRBD1 or TRBD2 (5 bases each). The ends were cut back, 6 bases at V and 8 bases at J, with 14 bases in the middle. Germline CDR1 MNHEY, CDR2 SVGAGI. The CDR3 runs 13 residues. CDR3 residues: CASSRDLRDEQFF. CDR3 in DNA: TGTGCCAGCAGCCGGGACCTTAGGGATGAGCAGTTCTTC.

V gene TRBV27 combines with J gene TRBJ2-3, with D possibly being TRBD2 (6 bases). Germline V lookup: CDR1 MNHEY, CDR2 SMNVEV (reference sequence). The V end lost 3 bases, the J end lost 4 bases, and 14 bases lay between the germline ends. The CDR3 loop spans 15 amino acids. CDR3 coding DNA: TGTGCCAGCAGTTTGCCGGGACTGTATGCAGATACGCAGTATTTT. Its translation: CASSLPGLYADTQYF.

The chain has TRBV2 and TRBJ2-2, with 11 positions matching TRBD1. Trimming cost V 6 bases and J 5 bases; bases outside gene matches: 2. The CDR3 runs 14 residues. The germline V gene encodes CDR1 SNHLY and CDR2 FYNNEI. The CDR3 bases are TGTGCCAGCAGGTGGGACAGGGGGACCGGGGAGCTGTTTTTT. The encoded protein is CASRWDRGTGELFF.

The chain links TRBV12-3 or TRBV12-4 to TRBJ2-7; D is undetermined. V shed 1 base and J shed 5 bases, with 21 bases lying between them. The CDR3 spans 17 residues. CDR3 sequence: CASSLGGIGPRANEQYF. The CDR3 DNA follows: TGTGCCAGCAGTTTAGGGGGTATAGGACCAAGGGCCAACGAGCAGTACTTC.

In its sample, this clonotype was seen a few times. The V call is TRBV6-1, the J call TRBJ2-7; 9 bases are a match to TRBD1. The CDR3 covers 15 residues. The germline V gene has CDR1 MNHNS and CDR2 SASEGT. The ends lost 4 bases at V and 4 bases at J; junction bases unmatched: 8. CDR3 in DNA: TGTGCCAGCAGTGGCACCGGGACAGGGAAATACGAGCAGTACTTC. It translates to CASSGTGTGKYEQYF.

This clonotype was counted between two and nine times. V usage is TRBV5-1 and J usage is TRBJ2-2; 7 bases line up with TRBD1. The V and J ends lost 0 bases and 7 bases, in that order; junction bases with no gene match: 3. Germline-derived CDR1 and CDR2 are SGHRS and YFSETQ. The CDR3 loop spans 14 amino acids. For the CDR3, the DNA is TGCGCCAGCAGCTTGGAGCAGGGGGTCGGGGAGCTGTTTTTT. This gives the protein CASSLEQGVGELFF.